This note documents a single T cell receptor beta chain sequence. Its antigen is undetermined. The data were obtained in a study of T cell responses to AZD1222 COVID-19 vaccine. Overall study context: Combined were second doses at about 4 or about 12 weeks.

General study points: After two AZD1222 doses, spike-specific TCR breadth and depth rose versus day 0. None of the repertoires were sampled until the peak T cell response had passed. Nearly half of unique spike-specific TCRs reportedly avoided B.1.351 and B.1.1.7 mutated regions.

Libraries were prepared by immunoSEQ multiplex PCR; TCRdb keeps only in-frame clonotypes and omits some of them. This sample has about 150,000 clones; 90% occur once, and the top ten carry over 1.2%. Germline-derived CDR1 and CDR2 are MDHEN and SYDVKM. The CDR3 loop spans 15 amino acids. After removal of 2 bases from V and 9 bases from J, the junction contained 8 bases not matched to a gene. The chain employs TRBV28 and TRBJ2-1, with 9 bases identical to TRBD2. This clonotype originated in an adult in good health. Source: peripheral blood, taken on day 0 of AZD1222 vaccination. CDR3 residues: CASSLMRGGLSEQFF. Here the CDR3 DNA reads TGTGCCAGCAGTTTAATGCGGGGGGGGTTAAGTGAGCAGTTCTTC. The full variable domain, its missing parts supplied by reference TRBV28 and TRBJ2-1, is DVKVTQSSRYLVKRTGEKVFLECVQDMDHENMFWYRQDPGLGLRLIYFSYDVKMKEKGDIPEGYSVSREKKERFSLILESASTNQTSMYLCASSLMRGGLSEQFFGPGTRLTVL.